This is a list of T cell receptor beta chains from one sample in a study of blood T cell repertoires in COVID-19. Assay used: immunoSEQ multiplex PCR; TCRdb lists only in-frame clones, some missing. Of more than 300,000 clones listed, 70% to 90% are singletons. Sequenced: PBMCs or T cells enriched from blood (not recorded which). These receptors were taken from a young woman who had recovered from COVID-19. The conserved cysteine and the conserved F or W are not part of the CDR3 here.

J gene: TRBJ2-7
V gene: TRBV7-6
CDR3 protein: ASSWGGYEQY

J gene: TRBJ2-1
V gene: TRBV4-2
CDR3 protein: ASSQVQGGLADNEQF

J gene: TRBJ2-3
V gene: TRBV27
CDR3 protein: ASSPISGGADTQY

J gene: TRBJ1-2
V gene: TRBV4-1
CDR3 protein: ASSQVIRVDYGYT

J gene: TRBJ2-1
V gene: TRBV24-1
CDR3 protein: ATSDATSGGSYNEQF

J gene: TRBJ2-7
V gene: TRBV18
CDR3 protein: ASSNEGLVWQY

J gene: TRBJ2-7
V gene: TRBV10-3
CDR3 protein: AISESERANYEQY

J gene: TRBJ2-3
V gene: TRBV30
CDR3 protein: AWSVSQGGGTDTQY

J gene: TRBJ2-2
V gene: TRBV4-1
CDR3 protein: ASSQDAVTTGELF

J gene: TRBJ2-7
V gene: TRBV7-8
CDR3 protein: ASSLRTVHEQY

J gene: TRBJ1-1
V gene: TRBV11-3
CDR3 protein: ASSLGGNTEAF

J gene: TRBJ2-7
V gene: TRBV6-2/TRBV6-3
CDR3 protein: ASSSIGTASYEQY

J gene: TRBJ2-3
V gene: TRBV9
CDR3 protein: ASSAPPTSGSTDTQY

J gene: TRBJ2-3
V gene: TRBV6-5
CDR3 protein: ASSYIGGEDTQY

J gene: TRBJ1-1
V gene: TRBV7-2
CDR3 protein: ASSQTGGWRTEAF

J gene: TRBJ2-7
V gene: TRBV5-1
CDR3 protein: ASSLQGALEQY

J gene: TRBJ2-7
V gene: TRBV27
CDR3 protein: ASSFGQTTYEQY

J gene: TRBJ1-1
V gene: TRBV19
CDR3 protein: ASSISGRGRTEAF

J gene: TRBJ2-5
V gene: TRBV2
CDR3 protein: ASGRLVGETQY

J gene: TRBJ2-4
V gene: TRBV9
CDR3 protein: ASSVGTSGGAGVAKNIQY

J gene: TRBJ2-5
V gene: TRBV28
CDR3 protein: ASSLGQRQETQY

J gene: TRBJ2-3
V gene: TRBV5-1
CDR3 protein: ASSLAGTGTTDTQY

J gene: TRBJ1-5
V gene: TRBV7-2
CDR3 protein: ASSHAGTASYSNQPQH

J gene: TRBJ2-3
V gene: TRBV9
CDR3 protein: ASSPGHGITDTQY

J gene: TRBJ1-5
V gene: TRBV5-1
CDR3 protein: ASSARPGEPQH

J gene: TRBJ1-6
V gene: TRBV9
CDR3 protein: ASSPGAGDYNSPLH

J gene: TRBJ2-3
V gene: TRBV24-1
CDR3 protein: ATSDWTSRRTDTQY

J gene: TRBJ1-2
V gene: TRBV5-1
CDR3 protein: ASSLDSGNYGYT